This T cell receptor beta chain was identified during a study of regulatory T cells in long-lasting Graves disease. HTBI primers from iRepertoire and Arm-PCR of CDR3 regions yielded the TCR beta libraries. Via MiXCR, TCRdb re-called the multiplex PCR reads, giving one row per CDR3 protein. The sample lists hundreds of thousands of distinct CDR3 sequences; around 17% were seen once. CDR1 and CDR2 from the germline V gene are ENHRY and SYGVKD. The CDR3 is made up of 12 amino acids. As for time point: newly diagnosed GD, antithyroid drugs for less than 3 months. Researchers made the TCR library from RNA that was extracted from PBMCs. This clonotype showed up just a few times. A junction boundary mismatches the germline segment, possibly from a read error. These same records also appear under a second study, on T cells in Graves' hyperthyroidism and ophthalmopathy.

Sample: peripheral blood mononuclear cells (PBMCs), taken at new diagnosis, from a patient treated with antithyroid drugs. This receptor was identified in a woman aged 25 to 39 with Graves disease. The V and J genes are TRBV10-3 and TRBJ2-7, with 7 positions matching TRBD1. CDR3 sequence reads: CVIGTAPYEQYF. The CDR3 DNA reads TGTGTCATCGGGACAGCACCCTACGAGCAGTACTTC.